The 32 T cell receptor beta chains presented below share a single source sample, sequenced in a study of T cells in Graves' hyperthyroidism and ophthalmopathy. Amplified TCR beta CDR3 regions derived from RNA transcripts. A set of HTBI primers served as the primers for a first-round RT-PCR of the TCR CDR3. Using its own MiXCR run on the multiplex PCR reads, TCRdb lists one record per CDR3 protein. The sample has about 350,000 distinct CDR3 sequences, roughly 18% seen once. Sequencing was performed on blood. The receptors here all came from a woman aged 35 to 49 with Graves' ophthalmopathy.

This clonotype was seen ten or more times. The rearrangement links TRBV29-1 to TRBJ2-5; no clear D. Germline CDR1 SQVTM, CDR2 ANQGSEA. The ends were cut back, 5 bases at V and 3 bases at J, with 10 bases in the middle. There are 12 residues in the CDR3. The chain's CDR3 is CSVSRTKETQYF. CDR3 nucleotide sequence: TGCAGCGTTAGCCGTACCAAAGAGACCCAGTACTTC.

This clonotype was counted at least ten times. The gene calls are TRBV12-3 or TRBV12-4 and TRBJ1-5; D is uncertain. This CDR3 contains 15 residues. The V end lost 6 bases, the J end lost 7 bases, and 19 bases lay between the germline ends. CDR3 in DNA: TGTGCCAGCAGCCGCAATGTTCTGGTCAGCCAGCCCCAGCATTTT. Translated: CASSRNVLVSQPQHF.

V gene TRBV12-3 or TRBV12-4 combines with J gene TRBJ2-7, with TRBD1 matching 7 bases. V dropped 7 bases and J dropped 2; count of bases not matched to a gene: 5. The CDR3 totals 13 residues. CDR3 residues: CASTHRGAYEQYF. CDR3 DNA: TGTGCCAGCACCCACAGGGGAGCCTACGAGCAGTACTTC.

This clonotype showed up many times. The chain joins TRBV20-1 to TRBJ2-7; 8 bases match TRBD1. The germline V gene encodes CDR1 DFQATT and CDR2 SNEGSKA (reference sequence). The CDR3 has 15 amino acids. V was clipped by 3 bases and J by 2 bases; unmatched bases: 9. The CDR3 loop is CSARQTGTGPYEQYF. CDR3 nucleotides: TGCAGTGCTAGGCAAACCGGGACAGGACCCTACGAGCAGTACTTC.

This clonotype has a count of ten or more. The gene calls are TRBV7-9 and TRBJ2-5, with D uncertain. The germline gives CDR1 SEHNR, CDR2 FQNEAQ (reference sequence). V dropped 5 bases and J dropped 0 bases, with 10 bases sitting between them. The CDR3 is 14 amino acids. CDR3 in DNA: TGTGCCAGCAGCCAGTCGGCGTACCAAGAGACCCAGTACTTC. Encoded protein: CASSQSAYQETQYF.

There are a few counts of this clonotype. CDR3 bases: TGCGCCAGCAGCCAACGGACAGGGGTAAGCAATCAGCCCCAGCATTTT. Translated: CASSQRTGVSNQPQHF. The V gene is TRBV4-1, the J gene TRBJ1-5, with 9 bases lining up with TRBD1. V lost 2 bases and J lost 1; bases outside the gene matches: 3. Germline CDR1 is MGHRA and CDR2 is YSYEKL. This CDR3 is 16 amino acids long.

This clonotype was detected ten times or more. This rearrangement joins TRBV6-1 to TRBJ1-2; tentatively, D is TRBD1 (6 bases). Germline V gene lookup returns CDR1 MNHNS and CDR2 SASEGT. V was clipped by 6 bases and J by 4 bases, with 12 bases between them. The CDR3 extends over 13 amino acids. This chain's CDR3 is CASSMTGIYGYTF. CDR3 in DNA: TGTGCCAGCAGCATGACAGGAATCTATGGCTACACCTTC.

The gene calls are TRBV30 and TRBJ2-5; D is undetermined. The CDR3 is 12 residues long. Per the germline V gene, CDR1 is GTSNPN and CDR2 is SVGIG (reference sequence). The V end lost 4 bases, the J end lost 7 bases, and 13 bases lay between the germline ends. For the CDR3, the DNA is TGTGCCTGGACTTCCAGTCGGGCGACCCAGTACTTC. Its protein product is CAWTSSRATQYF.

This clonotype was found many times. The rearrangement uses TRBV28 and TRBJ1-1; 8 bases align to TRBD1. CDR1 is MDHEN and CDR2 is SYDVKM in the germline V gene. The CDR3 contains 16 residues. V shed 1 base, J shed 1 base, and the junction held 5 bases outside the gene matches. CDR3 amino acids: CASSLYSGTGNTEAFF. CDR3 DNA: TGTGCCAGCAGTTTATACTCCGGGACAGGGAACACTGAAGCTTTCTTT.

This clonotype was observed at least ten times. J is TRBJ2-5 and V is TRBV10-1, with 9 bases fitting TRBD1. The junction had 8 bases not matched to a gene; V was cut back by 9 bases and J by 3 bases. This CDR3 spans 14 amino acids. Germline CDR1 WNHNN, CDR2 SYGVQD (reference sequence). The CDR3 DNA follows: TGCGCCAGTCTACCGGGACAGGGAAAAGAGACCCAGTACTTC. This gives the protein CASLPGQGKETQYF.

This clonotype appeared a few times. The J gene is TRBJ2-2, the V gene TRBV7-2; D might be TRBD1 or TRBD2, each matching 5 bases. CDR1 SGHTA and CDR2 FQGNSA come from the germline V gene. The CDR3 covers 15 residues. With 1 base removed from V and 6 bases from J, the gap between germline ends came to 12 bases. CDR3 bases: TGTGCCAGCAGCTTAGGAGGAAGGGACGCCGGGGAGCTGTTTTTT. This codes for CASSLGGRDAGELFF.

The chain uses TRBV7-8 and TRBJ1-1, with D possibly matching TRBD1 (6 bases). V gave up 5 bases and J gave up 3 bases, with 25 bases separating them. Per germline, CDR1 SGHVS and CDR2 FQNEAQ. The CDR3 spans 18 residues. The CDR3 region has the DNA TGTGCCAGCAGCCAAGCGTTCGGGACAAGGGACCGAGACACTGAAGCTTTCTTT. Translation gives CASSQAFGTRDRDTEAFF.

In this sample, this clonotype turned up many times. This rearrangement joins TRBV6-5 to TRBJ1-1; 8 bases match TRBD1. The germline V gene encodes CDR1 MNHEY and CDR2 SVGAGI. With 6 bases clipped from V and 0 bases from J, the junction kept 6 bases outside the gene matches. The CDR3 extends over 15 amino acids. CDR3 sequence (DNA): TGTGCCAGCAGCTCCCGACAGGGGATGAACACTGAAGCTTTCTTT. Translating it yields CASSSRQGMNTEAFF.

This chain joins TRBV12-3 or TRBV12-4 and TRBJ2-7, with D unresolved. The CDR3 covers 13 residues. Trimming took off 0 bases at V and 3 bases at J, with 6 bases between the two ends. CDR3 nucleotides: TGTGCCAGCAGTTTAGCATTTTTCTACGAGCAGTACTTC. This translates into CASSLAFFYEQYF.

This clonotype was observed at least ten times. The chain is built from TRBV30 and TRBJ2-7; tentatively, D is TRBD1 or TRBD2 (5 bases each). The germline V gene encodes CDR1 GTSNPN and CDR2 SVGIG (reference sequence). The CDR3 has 15 residues. V was shortened by 3 bases and J by 3 bases, with 18 bases between the two germline ends. CDR3 in DNA: TGTGCCTGGAGCTATCAGCGGACGGGGCTCTACGAGCAGTACTTC. Its protein is CAWSYQRTGLYEQYF.

This clonotype was counted at least ten times. The chain joins TRBV6-1 to TRBJ1-3; D not resolved. The germline gives CDR1 MNHNS, CDR2 SASEGT. V was pared by 0 bases and J by 4 bases, with 4 bases between. The CDR3 is 13 amino acids. This CDR3 is CASSEASGNTIYF. CDR3 nucleotides: TGTGCCAGCAGTGAAGCGAGCGGAAACACCATATATTTT.

This clonotype was detected many times. The V call is TRBV12-3 or TRBV12-4, the J call TRBJ1-1, with D possibly being TRBD1 (5 bases). V dropped 6 bases and J dropped 1 base, with 12 bases sitting between them. The CDR3 contains 14 residues. The CDR3 reads CASRMDTSNTEAFF. The CDR3 DNA is TGTGCCAGCAGAATGGACACTTCGAACACTGAAGCTTTCTTT.

This clonotype was counted many times. The rearrangement links TRBV20-1 to TRBJ1-1; D call uncertain. The CDR3 is 11 residues long. Trimming removed 7 bases at V and 4 bases at J, with 10 bases between. Germline V lookup: CDR1 DFQATT, CDR2 SNEGSKA (reference sequence). This CDR3 reads CSEGVGTEAFF. DNA for the CDR3: TGCAGTGAAGGCGTAGGCACTGAAGCTTTCTTT.

Only a few counts were recorded for this clonotype. The rearrangement uses TRBV6-2 or TRBV6-3 and TRBJ2-7, with 9 bases identical to TRBD1. CDR1 MNHEY and CDR2 SVGEGT come from the germline V gene. After removal of 6 bases from V and 5 bases from J, the junction contained 5 bases not matched to a gene. This CDR3 has 13 residues. CDR3 coding DNA: TGTGCCAGCAGCCGGACAGGGGTCGACGAGCAGTACTTC. Translating gives CASSRTGVDEQYF.

In this sample, this clonotype turned up many times. CDR3 sequence (DNA): TGTGCCAGCAGACTCACGGGGCTCAGGATGAACACTGAAGCTTTCTTT. Its translation: CASRLTGLRMNTEAFF. The chain recombines TRBV11-2 with TRBJ1-1, with a possible D match to TRBD1 (5 bases). The ends were cut back, 6 bases at V and 0 bases at J, with 17 bases in the middle. The CDR3 totals 16 residues. Germline V gene lookup returns CDR1 SGHAT and CDR2 FQNNGV.

Many counts were recorded for this clonotype. The CDR3 sequence is CASRLGGFGANVLTF. CDR3 bases: TGTGCCAGCAGGCTAGGGGGCTTTGGGGCCAACGTCCTGACTTTC. The chain combines TRBV2 with TRBJ2-6, with 7 bases that match TRBD1. Looked up from germline, CDR1 is SNHLY and CDR2 is FYNNEI. The CDR3 is 15 amino acids. Losses at the gene ends were 6 bases for V and 3 bases for J; bases not matched to a gene: 5. Full variable domain (outside the CDR3, taken from reference TRBV2 and TRBJ2-6): EPEVTQTPSHQVTQMGQEVILRCVPISNHLYFYWYRQILGQKVEFLVSFYNNEISEKSEIFDDQFSVERPDGSNFTLKIRSTKLEDSAMYFCASRLGGFGANVLTFGAGSRLTVL.

At least ten counts were recorded for this clonotype. J is TRBJ2-5 and V is TRBV20-1, with no clear D. Trimming shortened V by 7 bases and J by 2 bases, and 8 bases separated the two germline ends. Germline CDR1 reads DFQATT; CDR2 reads SNEGSKA (reference sequence). The CDR3 is made up of 11 amino acids. CDR3 DNA: TGCAGTGTCCGGAATCAAGAGACCCAGTACTTC. Protein sequence: CSVRNQETQYF.

Only a few counts were recorded for this clonotype. This chain uses TRBV4-1 with TRBJ1-1, with D perhaps matching TRBD1 (5 bases). Germline lookup yields CDR1 MGHRA and CDR2 YSYEKL. This CDR3 comprises 15 residues. The V and J ends lost 5 bases and 0 bases respectively, with 13 bases between them. In nucleotides, the CDR3 is TGCGCCAGCAGCATAGGGACCGAGTTGAACACTGAAGCTTTCTTT. The encoded protein is CASSIGTELNTEAFF.

This clonotype has at least ten counts. The chain uses TRBV6-1 and TRBJ1-1; D not resolved. The CDR3 totals 15 residues. The germline CDR1 and CDR2 sequences are MNHNS and SASEGT. The V end lost 6 bases, the J end lost 4 bases, and 18 bases lay between the germline ends. Written as DNA, the CDR3 is TGTGCCAGCAGACCCGAGGGCCCCCGGCGCACTGAAGCTTTCTTT. Encoded protein: CASRPEGPRRTEAFF.

J is TRBJ2-1 and V is TRBV6-1; 12 nucleotides align to TRBD1. CDR1 and CDR2 (germline): MNHNS, SASEGT. This CDR3 comprises 15 residues. V lost 2 bases, J lost 6 bases, and 2 bases stayed unmatched. The CDR3 region has the DNA TGTGCCAGCAGTGAAATGGGACAGGGGGCCAATGAGCAGTTCTTC. Its translation: CASSEMGQGANEQFF.

This clonotype has ten or more counts. V gene TRBV7-2 combines with J gene TRBJ1-2; weak D call: TRBD1 (5 bases). V was shortened by 0 bases and J by 4 bases, with 9 bases between the two germline ends. The germline V gene encodes CDR1 SGHTA and CDR2 FQGNSA. This CDR3 has 14 amino acids. DNA of the CDR3: TGTGCCAGCAGCTTAGCCCGACAGTCCTATGGCTACACCTTC. As protein: CASSLARQSYGYTF. The full variable domain, rest sourced from reference TRBV7-2 and TRBJ1-2, is GAGVSQSPSNKVTEKGKDVELRCDPISGHTALYWYRQSLGQGLEFLIYFQGNSAPDKSGLPSDRFSAERTGGSVSTLTIQRTQQEDSAVYLCASSLARQSYGYTFGSGTRLTVV.

This clonotype occurred many times. This chain connects TRBV30 to TRBJ1-2, with D possibly matching TRBD1 (6 bases). The V end lost 3 bases, the J end lost 4 bases, and 12 bases lay between the germline ends. CDR1 and CDR2 from the germline V gene are GTSNPN and SVGIG (reference sequence). CDR3 length: 13 residues. The CDR3 sequence: CAWSLRGGYGYTF. In DNA form, the CDR3 reads TGTGCCTGGAGCCTCAGGGGAGGCTATGGCTACACCTTC.

The chain carries TRBV6-5 and TRBJ2-2; tentative D call: TRBD1 (6 bases). Germline CDR1 MNHEY, CDR2 SVGAGI. The germline V and J ends were trimmed by 2 bases and 5 bases, with 15 bases remaining between them. This CDR3 is built from 16 residues. The CDR3 DNA reads as TGTGCCAGCAGTTACGGCGTAGGGGGTTGGACCGGGGAGCTGTTTTTT. Amino acid sequence: CASSYGVGGWTGELFF.

This clonotype was detected ten times or more. The chain carries TRBV25-1 and TRBJ1-3, with TRBD1 as a possible D gene (5 bases). Trimming removed 6 bases at V and 0 bases at J, with 12 bases between. Germline CDR1 is MGHDK and CDR2 is SYGVNS. The CDR3 runs to 15 residues. CDR3 protein: CASSGGLISGNTIYF. The CDR3 nucleotides are TGTGCCAGCAGCGGGGGACTGATCTCTGGAAACACCATATATTTT.

This clonotype was seen at least ten times. The V call is TRBV10-3, the J call TRBJ1-2, with 10 positions matching TRBD1. V trimming: 2 bases; J trimming: 14 bases; junction bases outside the gene matches: 11. The CDR3 is 14 amino acids. Germline V gives CDR1 ENHRY, CDR2 SYGVKD. This CDR3 is CAISEGPGQGRRTF. As DNA, the CDR3 is TGTGCCATCAGTGAGGGACCGGGACAGGGGAGGCGGACCTTC.

This clonotype was picked up a small number of times. The chain carries TRBV12-3 or TRBV12-4 and TRBJ1-1; D call uncertain. CDR3 length: 16 residues. The ends were cut back, 7 bases at V and 4 bases at J, with 22 bases in the middle. The chain's CDR3 is CASTFDASTRGTEAFF. The CDR3 DNA sequence: TGTGCCAGCACATTCGACGCTTCGACCCGGGGCACTGAAGCTTTCTTT.

At least ten counts were recorded for this clonotype. The chain uses TRBV25-1 and TRBJ2-7; 8 nucleotides match TRBD1. CDR1 is MGHDK and CDR2 is SYGVNS in the germline V gene. Trimming cost V 3 bases and J 6 bases; bases outside gene matches: 7. There are 14 residues in the CDR3. DNA of the CDR3: TGTGCCAGCAGTGACCGGACAGGGTTCGGCGAGCAGTACTTC. Translation: CASSDRTGFGEQYF.